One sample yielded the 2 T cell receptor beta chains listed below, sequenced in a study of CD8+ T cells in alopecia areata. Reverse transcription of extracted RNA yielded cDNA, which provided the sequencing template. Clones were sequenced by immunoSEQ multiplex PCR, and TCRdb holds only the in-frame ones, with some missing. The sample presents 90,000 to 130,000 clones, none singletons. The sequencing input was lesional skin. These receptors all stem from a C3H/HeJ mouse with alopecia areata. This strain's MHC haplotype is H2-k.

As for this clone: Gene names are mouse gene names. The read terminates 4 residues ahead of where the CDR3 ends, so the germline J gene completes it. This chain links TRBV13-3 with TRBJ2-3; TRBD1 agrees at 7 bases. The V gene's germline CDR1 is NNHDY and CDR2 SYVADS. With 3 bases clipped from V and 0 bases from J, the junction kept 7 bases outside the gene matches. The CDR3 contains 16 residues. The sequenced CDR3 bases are TGTGCCAGCAGTGCCGGGACAGTTACTAGTGCAGAA. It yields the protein CASSAGTVTSAE. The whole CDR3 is CASSAGTVTSAETLYF.

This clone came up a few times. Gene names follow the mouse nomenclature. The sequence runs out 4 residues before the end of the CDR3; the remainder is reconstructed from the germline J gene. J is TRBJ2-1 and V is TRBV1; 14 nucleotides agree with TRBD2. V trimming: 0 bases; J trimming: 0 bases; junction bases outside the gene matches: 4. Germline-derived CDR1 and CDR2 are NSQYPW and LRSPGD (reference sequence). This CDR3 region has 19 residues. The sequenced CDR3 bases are TGCACCTGCAGTGCAGATGGCGGGACTGGGGGGGCTAACTATGCT. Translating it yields CTCSADGGTGGANYA. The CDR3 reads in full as CTCSADGGTGGANYAEQFF.